This record concerns one T cell receptor (beta chain) sequence. Its antigen is still unknown. The final CDR3 position lacks the conserved phenylalanine or tryptophan, pointing to a likely read error. Germline lookup yields CDR1 SGDLS and CDR2 YYNGEE. The CDR3 consists of 15 residues. V lost 4 bases, J lost 4 bases, and 17 bases lay in between. This record comes from a study of cytomegalovirus exposure and HLA in healthy donors. Primers included in the PCR were 60 Vbeta and 13 Jbeta primers. TCRdb's copy holds only in-frame clones and misses some; the assay was immunoSEQ multiplex PCR. Of about 150,000 clones listed, around 84% were seen once; the top ten hold roughly 3%. General study findings and limits: Altogether, about 160 TCR beta chains were recorded as cytomegalovirus-associated.

What was sequenced was PBMCs. This receptor was identified in a woman in her thirties or forties in good health and CMV-seronegative. J is TRBJ1-1 and V is TRBV9; D gene uncertain. In nucleotides, the CDR3 is TGTGCCAGCAGCCCCCGAGACATTTTATCCACTGAAGCTTTCCTT. It codes for CASSPRDILSTEAFL.